The clone carrying this T cell receptor (beta chain) was observed at least ten times. Its antigen is currently unknown. In the source study's methods: A distant-metastasis classifier for papillary thyroid cancer was built using CDR3 differences across clinicopathological groups. TCRdb reprocessed the PCR reads via MiXCR. The V and J calls come from TCRdb's annotation, not from the publication. The sample has fewer than 35,000 clones; roughly 22% are singletons. This specimen belongs to a study of metastatic and nonmetastatic thyroid tumors. The overall study: Comparative analysis of repertoires was undertaken across blood and tumor or nodule tissue obtained from malignant and benign thyroid patients.

Every patient was untreated before thyroid surgery. The study, taken as a whole, reports: It was reportedly found that TCR beta diversity was significantly higher in malignant thyroid tumors than in benign nodules, a difference seen in both blood and tumor samples.

Sequencing was done on a sample of tumor tissue. This receptor was identified in a male donor with papillary thyroid cancer or a benign thyroid nodule (not recorded which). Some clones in this sample may be carry-over from other donors' samples.

CDR3 sequence: CAISEDPGTYGYTF. The CDR3 coding sequence is TGTGCCATCAGTGAGGACCCAGGGACCTATGGCTACACCTTC. This sequence joins TRBV10-3 and TRBJ1-2; a weak D match, TRBD1 (5 bases). The CDR3 runs to 14 residues. Deletions cut 2 bases from V and 4 bases from J, with 11 bases between. Germline assignment: CDR1 ENHRY and CDR2 SYGVKD.